These T cell receptor beta chains were read from a single sample in a study of OX40 agonist ivuxolimab in advanced cancers. Measured with immunoSEQ multiplex PCR; TCRdb has only the in-frame clones, and not every one. Among some 73,000 clones listed, approximately 86% were seen once. This material consisted of CD4+ or CD8+ T cells sorted from blood, taken in a trial of the OX40 agonist ivuxolimab. These receptors were collected from an adult with an advanced solid tumor such as melanoma, head and neck, liver or kidney cancer. Each CDR3 is given with its conserved first and last residue. Fields, in order: V gene, clone size, D gene, J gene, CDR3 protein, CDR3 DNA. D genes are given only for firm matches. The listing skips clone size in some rows; elsewhere it reads once, few, many or a size class.

>TRBV7-8|-|-|TRBJ1-2
CASSLGVRGGGYTF
TGTGCCAGCAGCTTAGGGGTGCGGGGGGGTGGCTACACCTTC
>TRBV6-5|-|TRBD1|TRBJ2-7
CASSYSYRTGTHEQYF
TGTGCCAGCAGTTACTCGTACCGGACAGGGACCCACGAGCAGTACTTC
>TRBV27|-|TRBD2|TRBJ2-3
CASRVTSGRSGTDTQYF
TGTGCCAGCAGGGTGACTAGCGGGAGAAGCGGCACAGATACGCAGTATTTT
>TRBV6-1|-|-|TRBJ1-3
CASSAPYGTPGNTIYF
TGTGCCAGCAGTGCCCCCTACGGCACTCCTGGAAACACCATATATTTT
>TRBV7-8|-|-|TRBJ2-7
CASSLGTEYEQYF
TGTGCCAGCAGCTTAGGTACAGAATACGAGCAGTACTTC
>TRBV6-5|once|TRBD1|TRBJ2-7
CASSYGTGGSYEQYF
TGTGCCAGCAGTTACGGGACAGGGGGCTCCTACGAGCAGTACTTC
>TRBV25-1|once|-|TRBJ2-3
CASGWGDTQYF
TGTGCCAGTGGATGGGGAGATACGCAGTATTTT
>TRBV30|-|-|TRBJ1-5
CAWSSRGRGQPQHF
TGTGCCTGGAGTAGCAGGGGTCGTGGTCAGCCCCAGCATTTT
>TRBV5-1|once|-|TRBJ2-5
CASSLGMDRQETQYF
TGCGCCAGCAGCTTGGGGATGGACAGACAAGAGACCCAGTACTTC
>TRBV7-3|-|TRBD1|TRBJ2-1
CASSPPGQGSYNEQFF
TGTGCCAGCAGCCCCCCGGGACAGGGGTCCTACAATGAGCAGTTCTTC
>TRBV19|-|TRBD1|TRBJ2-2
CASSNRQGSTGELFF
TGTGCCAGTAGTAATAGACAGGGCTCCACCGGGGAGCTGTTTTTT
>TRBV5-5|-|-|TRBJ2-2
CASSLIVNTGELFF
TGTGCCAGCAGCTTGATAGTGAACACCGGGGAGCTGTTTTTT
>TRBV15|-|-|TRBJ1-2
CATSSPLEGGYGYTF
TGTGCCACCAGCAGCCCGCTGGAGGGAGGCTATGGCTACACCTTC
>TRBV4-1|-|-|TRBJ2-1
CASSQSPTVLQGVDYNEQFF
TGCGCCAGCAGCCAGTCCCCTACGGTTTTACAGGGAGTGGACTACAATGAGCAGTTCTTC
>TRBV11-3|-|TRBD1|TRBJ2-1
CASSGAGGYEQFF
TGTGCCAGCAGCGGTGCAGGGGGCTATGAGCAGTTCTTC
>TRBV9|once|-|TRBJ1-4
CASSPRRGNEKLFF
TGTGCCAGCAGCCCACGAAGGGGGAATGAAAAACTGTTTTTT
>TRBV28|-|TRBD1|TRBJ1-4
CASSFDREEEKLFF
TGTGCCAGCAGTTTTGACAGGGAGGAGGAAAAACTGTTTTTT
>TRBV29-1|-|-|TRBJ1-1
CSALVEWDTEAFF
TGCAGCGCATTGGTTGAATGGGACACTGAAGCTTTCTTT
>TRBV29-1|-|TRBD2|TRBJ2-1
CSVEGTTSGISPSEQFF
TGCAGCGTTGAAGGGACGACTAGCGGGATTTCCCCCAGTGAGCAGTTCTTC
>TRBV7-7|-|-|TRBJ2-2
CASSLDPGNGELFF
TGTGCTAGCAGCTTAGATCCGGGGAACGGGGAGCTGTTTTTT
>TRBV10-3|-|-|TRBJ2-5
CAISERELETQYF
TGTGCCATCAGTGAGCGGGAGCTAGAGACCCAGTACTTC
>TRBV13|-|TRBD1|TRBJ2-5
CASSDRASGETQYF
TGTGCCAGCAGCGACAGGGCATCCGGAGAGACCCAGTACTTC
>TRBV6-1|-|-|TRBJ2-6
CASSDRAGANVLTF
TGTGCCAGCAGTGATCGGGCTGGGGCCAACGTCCTGACTTTC
>TRBV19|-|TRBD1|TRBJ1-3
CASTRQGDSGNTIYF
TGTGCCAGTACCCGACAGGGAGACTCTGGAAACACCATATATTTT
>TRBV7-2|-|TRBD1|TRBJ1-2
CASSLKSGDSPYGYTF
TGTGCCAGCAGCTTAAAAAGTGGGGACAGCCCATATGGCTACACCTTC
>TRBV2|-|TRBD2|TRBJ2-3
CASRKISGGSDTQYF
TGTGCCAGCAGAAAAATCAGCGGGGGTTCAGATACGCAGTATTTT
>TRBV6-5|few|-|TRBJ1-2
CASSYSSWGGTGYTF
TGTGCCAGCAGTTACTCTAGCTGGGGAGGGACAGGCTACACCTTC
>TRBV6-1|-|-|TRBJ2-7
CASSAKTSSVYNYEQYF
TGTGCCAGCAGTGCCAAGACTAGTTCCGTCTACAACTACGAGCAGTACTTC
>TRBV18|-|-|TRBJ1-3
CASSPMAHQAGNTIYF
TGTGCCAGCTCACCGATGGCCCACCAGGCTGGAAACACCATATATTTT
>TRBV2|-|-|TRBJ1-1
CASMAGMNTEAFF
TGTGCCAGCATGGCAGGGATGAACACTGAAGCTTTCTTT
>TRBV7-6|-|-|TRBJ2-3
CASSLGGRGRSDTQYF
TGTGCCAGCAGCTTAGGAGGGCGAGGCAGGTCAGATACGCAGTATTTT
>TRBV7-2|-|-|TRBJ1-1
CASSLRQQNTEAFF
TGTGCCAGCAGCCTCCGACAGCAGAACACTGAAGCTTTCTTT
>TRBV30|-|TRBD1|TRBJ1-2
CAYSGTGNYGYTF
TGTGCCTACTCCGGGACAGGGAACTATGGCTACACCTTC
>TRBV10-3|-|-|TRBJ2-1
CAISGGTDNEQFF
TGTGCCATCAGTGGAGGGACCGACAATGAGCAGTTCTTC
>TRBV19|-|-|TRBJ2-2
CASSIASRAGGELFF
TGTGCCAGTAGTATAGCATCCAGGGCAGGCGGGGAGCTGTTTTTT
>TRBV6-5|-|-|TRBJ2-1
CASSYRAETYNEQFF
TGTGCCAGCAGTTACCGAGCGGAGACCTACAATGAGCAGTTCTTC
>TRBV7-2|-|-|TRBJ1-2
CASSLPRGWSYTF
TGTGCCAGCAGCCTCCCCCGGGGCTGGAGCTACACCTTC
>TRBV6-5|-|TRBD1|TRBJ2-1
CASSYRRTGPSEQFF
TGTGCCAGCAGTTATCGAAGGACAGGGCCAAGTGAGCAGTTCTTC
>TRBV15|-|-|TRBJ1-3
CATSRDPGSGNTIYF
TGTGCCACCAGCAGAGATCCCGGCTCTGGAAACACCATATATTTT
>TRBV27|-|-|TRBJ2-7
CASSLGSRAFSEQYF
TGTGCCAGCAGTTTAGGAAGCAGGGCCTTCTCCGAGCAGTACTTC
>TRBV5-1|-|-|TRBJ1-1
CASSHGVRAPNTEAFF
TGCGCCAGCAGCCATGGCGTACGGGCGCCGAACACTGAAGCTTTCTTT
>TRBV6-6|-|TRBD1|TRBJ2-3
CASGQGLADTQYF
TGTGCCAGTGGACAGGGCCTCGCAGATACGCAGTATTTT
>TRBV7-2|-|-|TRBJ2-2
CASSLTLTGELFF
TGTGCCAGCAGCCTGACTCTCACCGGGGAGCTGTTTTTT
>TRBV28|-|-|TRBJ2-7
CASSSGALAEQYF
TGTGCCAGCAGTTCGGGGGCCTTGGCCGAGCAGTACTTC
>TRBV9|once|TRBD1|TRBJ2-7
CASSARGDRGYEQYF
TGTGCCAGCAGCGCCCGTGGGGACAGGGGTTACGAGCAGTACTTC
>TRBV19|-|-|TRBJ2-1
CASSISARTAREQFF
TGTGCCAGTAGTATATCCGCGCGGACAGCCCGAGAGCAGTTCTTC
>TRBV5-1|few|TRBD1|TRBJ1-1
CASSLVTGANTEAFF
TGCGCCAGCAGCTTGGTAACAGGGGCGAACACTGAAGCTTTCTTT
>TRBV5-1|-|-|TRBJ2-1
CASSLAPGGAYNEQFF
TGCGCCAGCAGCTTGGCCCCAGGCGGGGCTTACAATGAGCAGTTCTTC
>TRBV7-2|few|-|TRBJ2-4
CASSPVTSYGNIQYF
TGTGCCAGCAGCCCTGTTACTAGCTATGGGAACATTCAGTACTTC
>TRBV10-1|-|-|TRBJ1-5
CASSPGMGQPQHF
TGCGCCAGCAGTCCGGGCATGGGTCAGCCCCAGCATTTT
>TRBV11-2|-|-|TRBJ2-7
CASSLTAGYEQYF
TGTGCCAGCAGCTTAACAGCTGGCTACGAGCAGTACTTC
>TRBV11-2|-|TRBD1|TRBJ1-2
CASSLGGTVYGYTF
TGTGCCAGCAGCTTAGGGGGGACAGTCTATGGCTACACCTTC
>TRBV7-8|once|-|TRBJ1-1
CASSLSRTVNTEAFF
TGTGCCAGCAGCTTATCCCGGACGGTGAACACTGAAGCTTTCTTT
>TRBV27|-|TRBD2|TRBJ2-1
CASSLSRASGIGEQFF
TGTGCCAGCAGTTTATCGAGGGCTAGCGGGATAGGTGAGCAGTTCTTC